The clone carrying this T cell receptor (beta chain) was counted only a few times. V was trimmed by 5 bases and J by 5 bases, leaving 18 bases between them. The CDR3 loop spans 15 amino acids. CDR1 and CDR2 from the germline V gene are MNHEY and SMNVEV (reference sequence). The sample comes from a study of molecular identifiers for immune sequencing clone quantification. Via MiXCR, TCRdb re-called the PCR reads, giving one row per CDR3 protein. This table has roughly 630,000 distinct CDR3 sequences, about 25% appearing once. Sequencing was done on a sample of naive CD8+ T cells from blood, with Jurkat cell RNA spiked in. Noted subset: FACS-sorted CD8+CD4-CCR7+CD45RA+ naive T cells. The receptor's source is a human donor in good health. Some libraries in this study had Jurkat cell RNA spiked in. The rearrangement joins TRBV27 to TRBJ1-1, with D perhaps TRBD1 (5 bases). This CDR3 is CASSPSTGGWTEAFF. In nucleotides, the CDR3 is TGTGCCAGCAGTCCCTCGACGGGGGGTTGGACTGAAGCTTTCTTT.